This entry describes one T cell receptor (beta chain). This sample was taken from a study of cytomegalovirus exposure and HLA in healthy donors. Primers for the PCR totalled 60 Vbeta and 13 Jbeta. This table comes from immunoSEQ multiplex PCR, and its TCRdb copy is limited to in-frame clones, with some not included. The table lists around 190,000 clones, 81% of them singletons. The source is a man aged 40-55 years in good health and CMV-seropositive. Material for sequencing was PBMCs.

CDR3 nucleotides: TGTGCCAGCAGCTTAGGAGGGTGGGGAAATCAGCCCCAGCATTTT. Encoded protein: CASSLGGWGNQPQHF. The rearrangement uses TRBV7-6 and TRBJ1-5; D remains unclear. The CDR3 is 15 residues long. Between the trimmed V and J ends, which lost 1 base and 4 bases, there was a span of 11 bases. Germline V lookup: CDR1 SGHVS, CDR2 FNYEAQ.